This T cell receptor (beta chain) originates from a study of T cell clones after liver transplantation. On the study more broadly: A pre-transplant mixed lymphocyte reaction with TCRbeta sequencing defined graft-donor-reactive clones followed in post-transplant blood. Timepoints were pre-transplant, pre-withdrawal, and after withdrawal was completed or failed.

Profiling relied on immunoSEQ multiplex PCR, and the TCRdb table lists in-frame clones only, not all of them. The sample lists around 76,000 clones, around 80% occurring once. Germline assignment: CDR1 GTSNPN and CDR2 SVGIG (reference sequence). Trimming removed 4 bases at V and 3 bases at J, with 15 bases between. The CDR3 consists of 14 residues. About this clone itself: Its cognate antigen is unknown.

General study findings and limits: Graft donor-reactive T cells may have migrated into the graft rather than being deleted. Circulating graft-donor-reactive CD4 TCRbeta sequences fell significantly post-transplant in 5 of 8 subjects.

The TCR comes from a human patient who received a liver transplant. Some T cells may trace back to the graft donor. This specimen was CD4+ T cells from blood, taken 12 months after liver transplant. The rearrangement uses TRBV30 and TRBJ1-2; D gene uncertain. The CDR3 here is CAWKRRDLDYGYTF. In nucleotides, the CDR3 is TGTGCCTGGAAACGTAGAGACCTCGACTATGGCTACACCTTC.